The 25 T cell receptor beta chains reported below all come from one sample, sequenced in a study of metastatic and nonmetastatic thyroid tumors. Among the patients, none had received any treatment before thyroid surgery. TCRdb reprocessed the PCR reads using MiXCR. The sample contains roughly 14,000 clones, more than 20% of which appear only once. Sequencing input: tumor tissue. These receptor sequences come from a female donor with papillary thyroid cancer or a benign thyroid nodule (not recorded which). Some clones in this sample may be carry-over from other donors' samples.

This clone appeared many times. The chain is built from TRBV4-2 and TRBJ2-1, with 9 bases identical to TRBD2. The trim removed 0 bases at V and 7 bases at J, leaving 7 bases unmatched. CDR3 size: 16 residues. Germline-derived CDR1 and CDR2 are LGHNA and YNFKEQ. In DNA form, the CDR3 reads TGTGCCAGCAGCCAAGAAGGGGGCGGGAGGGCGAATGAGCAGTTCTTC. This gives the protein CASSQEGGGRANEQFF.

The table lists this clone with many counts. The V and J genes are TRBV20-1 and TRBJ1-1; unclear D gene. Trimming left V 3 bases short and J 1 base short, with 6 bases between. The CDR3 is 12 amino acids. CDR1 DFQATT and CDR2 SNEGSKA come from the germline V gene (reference sequence). This chain's CDR3 is CSASQTNTEAFF. The CDR3, as DNA: TGCAGTGCTAGTCAGACGAACACTGAAGCTTTCTTT.

This clone has a count of ten or more. V usage is TRBV15 and J usage is TRBJ1-4, with D perhaps TRBD1 (5 bases). The CDR3 loop spans 12 amino acids. With 5 bases removed from V and 6 bases from J, the gap between germline ends came to 7 bases. CDR1 and CDR2 from the germline V gene are LNHNV and YYDKDF (reference sequence). CDR3 DNA sequence: TGTGCCACCAGCGTCAGGGATGAAAAACTGTTTTTT. This codes for CATSVRDEKLFF.

The chain couples TRBV24-1 to TRBJ2-3, with 9 bases lining up with TRBD2. The CDR3 sequence is 18 residues long. The junction had 10 bases not matched to a gene; V was cut back by 3 bases and J by 1 base. Germline assignment: CDR1 KGHDR and CDR2 SFDVKD. This CDR3 is CATSDPTSSGIGTDTQYF. The CDR3 DNA follows: TGTGCCACCAGTGATCCCACCTCTAGCGGGATAGGCACAGATACGCAGTATTTT.

V gene TRBV30 combines with J gene TRBJ1-2; D is unclear. The CDR3 contains 15 residues. Trimming cost V 4 bases and J 3 bases, with 18 bases left between them. The germline CDR1 and CDR2 sequences are GTSNPN and SVGIG (reference sequence). CDR3 amino acids: CAWTESPLRDYGYTF. The CDR3 DNA reads TGTGCCTGGACAGAGAGCCCCTTAAGGGACTATGGCTACACCTTC.

V is TRBV6-1 and J is TRBJ1-2; 10 bases fit TRBD1. This CDR3 has 15 residues. The J segment lost 4 bases and the V segment lost 8 bases, leaving 10 bases of the junction unmatched. CDR1 is MNHNS, CDR2 SASEGT, per germline. The CDR3 sequence: CASSPPGQGIYGYTF. DNA for the CDR3: TGTGCCAGCTCGCCACCGGGACAGGGGATCTATGGCTACACCTTC.

The chain carries TRBV7-8 and TRBJ2-7, with TRBD2 matching over 11 bases. The CDR3 spans 16 residues. Germline CDR1 and CDR2: SGHVS and FQNEAQ. With V trimmed by 0 bases and J by 5 bases, 6 bases remained unmatched. The CDR3 sequence: CASSLAIAGGPNEQYF. In nucleotides, the CDR3 is TGTGCCAGCAGCTTAGCGATAGCGGGAGGGCCCAACGAGCAGTACTTC.

This clone rates as medium-sized. The chain couples TRBV6-1 to TRBJ1-5; D might be TRBD1 (5 bases). Germline V lookup: CDR1 MNHNS, CDR2 SASEGT. Trimming stripped 3 bases from V and 7 bases from J, with 10 bases between. The CDR3 contains 13 residues. DNA for the CDR3: TGTGCCAGCAGTGACAGGGTTCGGCAGCCCCAGCATTTT. Its translation is CASSDRVRQPQHF.

The chain couples TRBV18 to TRBJ1-2, with unresolved D. This CDR3 is 15 amino acids long. V was clipped by 3 bases and J by 0 bases, with 11 bases between them. Germline V gene data show CDR1 as KGHSH and CDR2 as LQKENI. In DNA, the CDR3 is TGTGCCAGCTCACCCCGGGGTCAACCTAACTATGGCTACACCTTC. It codes for CASSPRGQPNYGYTF.

This chain links TRBV4-3 with TRBJ1-4; perhaps TRBD1 as D (5 bases). V dropped 0 bases and J dropped 5 bases, with 13 bases sitting between them. The germline gives CDR1 LGHNA, CDR2 YSLEER. CDR3 length: 16 residues. CDR3 sequence (DNA): TGCGCCAGCAGCCAAGATTTAGGGGACGGGAATGAAAAACTGTTTTTT. Encoded protein: CASSQDLGDGNEKLFF.

This clone was detected only a few times. The genes are TRBV6-9 and TRBJ1-1; no clear D gene. The CDR3 covers 13 residues. The V gene lost 6 bases and the J gene lost 4 bases, with 12 bases spanning the gap. The germline V gene has CDR1 MNHGY and CDR2 SVAAGI. The CDR3 protein is CASSYKGFTEAFF. In nucleotides, the CDR3 is TGTGCCAGCAGCTATAAAGGGTTCACTGAAGCTTTCTTT.

This clone was recorded a few times. This chain joins TRBV28 and TRBJ1-5; the match to TRBD1 covers 8 bases. The CDR3 contains 15 residues. Germline CDR1 reads MDHEN; CDR2 reads SYDVKM. V dropped 3 bases and J dropped 5; count of bases not matched to a gene: 6. The DNA of the CDR3 is TGTGCCAGCAGTTTCTTGGCAGGGGGCGATCAGCCCCAGCATTTT. Translation gives CASSFLAGGDQPQHF.

This clone occurred many times. CDR3 coding DNA: TGTGCCAGCAGCGTAGATATGCTGGACTATGGCTACACCTTC. This gives the protein CASSVDMLDYGYTF. This chain links TRBV9 with TRBJ1-2; D gene unclear. CDR3 length: 14 residues. Trimming left V 0 bases short and J 3 bases short, with 9 bases between. The germline CDR1 and CDR2 sequences are SGDLS and YYNGEE.

This clone was seen many times. The genes are TRBV19 and TRBJ1-1, with 7 bases that match TRBD1. Germline CDR1 and CDR2: LNHDA and SQIVND (reference sequence). This CDR3 region has 15 residues. V lost 7 bases to trimming and J lost 2 bases; unmatched junction nucleotides: 10. The CDR3 spells CASKTGWSGNTEAFF. The CDR3 DNA reads as TGTGCCAGTAAGACAGGGTGGAGTGGAAACACTGAAGCTTTCTTT.

By frequency in the sample, this clone is medium-sized. The gene calls are TRBV6-4 and TRBJ2-1; TRBD2 agrees at 7 bases. Unmatched junction bases numbered 8, after V lost 6 bases and J lost 3 bases. CDR1 and CDR2 from the germline V gene are MRHNA and SNTAGT. This CDR3 contains 15 residues. DNA of the CDR3: TGTGCCAGCAGCCGAAAGAGCGGGGACTACAATGAGCAGTTCTTC. It codes for CASSRKSGDYNEQFF.

This clone was picked up one time. One junction end does not reproduce the germline sequence, and a read error may be involved. The chain employs TRBV14 and TRBJ2-7, with D perhaps matching TRBD1 (5 bases). This CDR3 is built from 14 residues. Looked up from germline, CDR1 is SGHDN and CDR2 is FVKESK. The CDR3 DNA follows: TGTGCCAACAGCCATTTGGTACAGGCCTTCGAGCAGTACTTC. Encoded protein: CANSHLVQAFEQYF. Variable domain in full (rest from reference TRBV14 and TRBJ2-7): EAGVTQFPSHSVIEKGQTVTLRCDPISGHDNLYWYRRVMGKEIKFLLHFVKESKQDESGMPNNRFLAERTGGTYSTLKVQPAELEDSGVYFCANSHLVQAFEQYFGPGTRLTVT.

This clone was counted only a few times. The CDR3 DNA follows: TGTGCCAGCAGCGTCCGGAACACTGAAGCTTTCTTT. It translates to CASSVRNTEAFF. The gene calls are TRBV7-2 and TRBJ1-1; D not resolved. This CDR3 region has 12 residues. V shed 5 bases and J shed 1 base, with 5 bases lying between them. In germline, CDR1 is SGHTA, CDR2 FQGNSA.

V gene TRBV28 combines with J gene TRBJ2-7; 7 bases line up with TRBD2. CDR1 and CDR2 from the germline V gene are MDHEN and SYDVKM. This CDR3 comprises 14 residues. V lost 2 bases and J lost 4; bases outside the gene matches: 5. The CDR3, as DNA: TGTGCCAGCAGTTTAAACCAAGCGGGATACGAGCAGTACTTC. It specifies CASSLNQAGYEQYF.

This clone was detected only a few times. Given the absence of the conserved phenylalanine or tryptophan at the CDR3 end, a read error is likely. The DNA is left out, because the CDR3 cannot be placed on it with certainty; the CDR3 is given as TCRdb lists it. V gene TRBV12-3 or TRBV12-4 combines with J gene TRBJ1-2; the listed D gene, TRBD1, was not tested against the DNA. A total of 12 residues make up the CDR3, ends included. This CDR3 reads CASSSRVGGCTL.

The rearrangement joins TRBV6-2 or TRBV6-3 to TRBJ2-2, with 8 positions matching TRBD2. CDR1 MNHEY and CDR2 SVGEGT come from the germline V gene. The CDR3 loop spans 18 amino acids. V was pared by 0 bases and J by 0 bases, with 6 bases of the junction left unmatched. The CDR3 loop is CASSYSTIGRANTGELFF. The DNA of the CDR3 is TGTGCCAGCAGTTACTCTACTATCGGGAGGGCGAACACCGGGGAGCTGTTTTTT.

This clone was seen repeatedly, ten times or more. The gene calls are TRBV28 and TRBJ2-1; 16 bases map to TRBD2. The CDR3 totals 18 residues. After removal of 5 bases from V and 4 bases from J, the junction contained 8 bases not matched to a gene. From germline, CDR1 is MDHEN and CDR2 SYDVKM. This CDR3 is CASSRTGTSGRGYNEQFF. In DNA, the CDR3 is TGTGCCAGCAGTCGGACCGGGACTAGCGGGAGGGGATACAATGAGCAGTTCTTC.

This clone was observed many times. Within the sample, other DNA sequences also encode this same CDR3. The chain recombines TRBV11-2 with TRBJ2-1; D perhaps matches TRBD2 (5 bases). Germline V gives CDR1 SGHAT, CDR2 FQNNGV. With 5 bases removed from V and 0 bases from J, the gap between germline ends came to 14 bases. There are 16 residues in the CDR3. The CDR3 here is CASSPRVDYSYNEQFF. The CDR3, as DNA: TGTGCCAGCAGCCCACGGGTAGACTACTCCTACAATGAGCAGTTCTTC.

The gene calls are TRBV2 and TRBJ2-3, with 10 nucleotides matching TRBD2. Trimming removed 6 bases from V and 6 bases from J; junction bases left unmatched: 12. The CDR3 spans 16 residues. Looked up from germline, CDR1 is SNHLY and CDR2 is FYNNEI. The CDR3 nucleotides are TGTGCCAGCAGCGCCCCGACTAGCGGGCCCGTTGATACGCAGTATTTT. It codes for CASSAPTSGPVDTQYF.

This clone was detected many times. The genes are TRBV14 and TRBJ2-2; 7 positions agree with TRBD1. The CDR3 consists of 15 residues. V lost 4 bases to trimming and J lost 7 bases; unmatched junction nucleotides: 9. Per germline, CDR1 SGHDN and CDR2 FVKESK. The CDR3 sequence is CASSPLTGANGELFF. In nucleotides, the CDR3 is TGTGCCAGCAGCCCCCTTACAGGGGCAAACGGGGAGCTGTTTTTT.

V and J are TRBV19 and TRBJ1-2; no definite D call. This CDR3 has 17 amino acids. The germline CDR1 and CDR2 sequences are LNHDA and SQIVND (reference sequence). V lost 5 bases and J 3 bases, leaving 22 bases between the germline ends. The CDR3 DNA reads as TGTGCCAGTAGTGGTTTGGTCGAGCGAGAGTACTACTATGGCTACACCTTC. Translating gives CASSGLVEREYYYGYTF.